This T cell receptor (beta chain) was documented in a study of shared clonotypes between healthy human individuals. Across the whole study: The study enrolled a couple of women and three men aged 18 to 49.

Produced via immunoSEQ multiplex PCR; TCRdb's table is partial and in-frame only. The table lists around 1,000,000 clones, approximately 77% of them singletons. V was clipped by 5 bases and J by 11 bases; unmatched bases: 13. The V gene's germline CDR1 is MNHEY and CDR2 SVGAGI. The CDR3 sequence is 15 residues long. This receptor was obtained from a man aged 18 to 29 in good health. Some clones in this sample may be carry-over from other donors' samples. Sequencing input: memory CD4+ T cells from PBMCs. Indicated subset: CD45RA-negative fraction. V gene TRBV6-5 combines with J gene TRBJ1-1; 11 bases line up with TRBD1. This CDR3 reads CASSPWGQGGSGAFF. In DNA, the CDR3 is TGTGCCAGCAGTCCCTGGGGACAGGGGGGAAGTGGGGCTTTCTTT.